Described below is a single TCR beta chain sequence and its context. These data belong to a study of siplizumab effects on memory and regulatory T cells. Sequencing was performed with immunoSEQ multiplex PCR; in TCRdb, only in-frame clones are kept and a portion is missing. Of around 100,000 clones in the sample, about 92% were seen once. The CDR3 consists of 9 residues. V trimming: 7 bases; J trimming: 9 bases; junction bases outside the gene matches: 1. The sequenced sample was Tregs sorted from blood. This TCR came from a human donor in good health. This rearrangement joins TRBV5-3 to TRBJ2-7; 7 bases are shared with TRBD2. TRBV5-3 counts as an open reading frame of uncertain function. This CDR3 is CARGRGQYF. The CDR3 DNA reads TGTGCCAGAGGGAGGGGGCAGTACTTC.